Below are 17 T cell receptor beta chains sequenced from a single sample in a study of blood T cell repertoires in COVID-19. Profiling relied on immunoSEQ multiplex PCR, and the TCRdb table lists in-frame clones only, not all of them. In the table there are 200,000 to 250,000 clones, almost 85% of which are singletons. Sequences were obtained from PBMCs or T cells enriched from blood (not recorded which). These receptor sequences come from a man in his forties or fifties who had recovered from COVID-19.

CDR3 in amino acids: CASSLSVTYEQYF. The CDR3 nucleotides read TGTGCCAGCAGCTTATCTGTAACCTACGAGCAGTACTTC. This chain connects TRBV7-3 to TRBJ2-7, with D uncertain. V was shortened by 2 bases and J by 2 bases, with 7 bases between the two germline ends. The CDR3 consists of 13 residues. From germline, CDR1 is SGHTA and CDR2 FQGTGA.

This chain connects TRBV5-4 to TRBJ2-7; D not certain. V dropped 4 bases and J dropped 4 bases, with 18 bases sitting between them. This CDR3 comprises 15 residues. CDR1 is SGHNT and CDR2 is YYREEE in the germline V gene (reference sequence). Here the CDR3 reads CASSPESNEAYEQYF. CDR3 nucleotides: TGTGCCAGCAGCCCCGAATCGAACGAGGCGTACGAGCAGTACTTC. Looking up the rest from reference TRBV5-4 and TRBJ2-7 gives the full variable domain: ETGVTQSPTHLIKTRGQQVTLRCSSQSGHNTVSWYQQALGQGPQFIFQYYREEENGRGNFPPRFSGLQFPNYSSELNVNALELDDSALYLCASSPESNEAYEQYFGPGTRLTVT.

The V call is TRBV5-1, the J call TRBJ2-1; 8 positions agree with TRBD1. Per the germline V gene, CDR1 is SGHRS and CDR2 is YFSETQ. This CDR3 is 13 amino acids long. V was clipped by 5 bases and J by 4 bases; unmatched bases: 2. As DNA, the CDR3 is TGCGCCAGCAGTTGGACAGGGTACAATGAGCAGTTCTTC. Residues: CASSWTGYNEQFF.

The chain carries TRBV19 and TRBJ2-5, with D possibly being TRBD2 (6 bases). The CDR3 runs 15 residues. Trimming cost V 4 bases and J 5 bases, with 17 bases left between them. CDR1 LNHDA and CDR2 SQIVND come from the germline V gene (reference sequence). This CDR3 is CASSSGLARGETQYF. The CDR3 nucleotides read TGTGCCAGTAGTAGCGGACTGGCCCGGGGGGAGACCCAGTACTTC.

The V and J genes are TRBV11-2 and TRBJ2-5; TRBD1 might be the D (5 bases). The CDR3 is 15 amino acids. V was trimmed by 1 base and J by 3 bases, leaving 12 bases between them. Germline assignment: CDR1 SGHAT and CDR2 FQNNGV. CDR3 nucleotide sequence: TGTGCCAGCAGCTTAGGGGGCCAGTATGAAGAGACCCAGTACTTC. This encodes CASSLGGQYEETQYF.

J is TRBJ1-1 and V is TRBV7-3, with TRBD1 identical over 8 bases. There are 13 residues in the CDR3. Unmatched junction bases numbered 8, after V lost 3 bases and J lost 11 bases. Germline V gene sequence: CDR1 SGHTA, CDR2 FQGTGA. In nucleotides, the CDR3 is TGTGCCAGCAGCTTCCTCGGCAGGGGGCGGGCTTTCTTT. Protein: CASSFLGRGRAFF.

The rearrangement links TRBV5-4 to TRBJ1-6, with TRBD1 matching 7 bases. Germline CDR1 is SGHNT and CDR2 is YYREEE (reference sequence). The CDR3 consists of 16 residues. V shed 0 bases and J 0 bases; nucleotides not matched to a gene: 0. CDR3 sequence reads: CASSLAGGSYNSPLHF. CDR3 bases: TGTGCCAGCAGCTTGGCAGGGGGCTCCTATAATTCACCCCTCCACTTT.

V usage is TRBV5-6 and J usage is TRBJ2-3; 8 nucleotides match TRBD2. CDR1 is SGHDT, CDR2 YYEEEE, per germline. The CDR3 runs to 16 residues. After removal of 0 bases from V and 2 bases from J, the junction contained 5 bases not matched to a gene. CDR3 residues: CASSLDSGAFTDTQYF. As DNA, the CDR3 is TGTGCCAGCAGCTTGGATAGCGGGGCATTCACAGATACGCAGTATTTT.

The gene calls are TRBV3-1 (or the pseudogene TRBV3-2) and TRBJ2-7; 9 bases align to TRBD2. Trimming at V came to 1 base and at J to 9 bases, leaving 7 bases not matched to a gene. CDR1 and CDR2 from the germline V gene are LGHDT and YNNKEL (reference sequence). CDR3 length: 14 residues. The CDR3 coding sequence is TGTGCCAGCAGCCAAGTTGTAGCGGGAGAGGGGCAGTACTTC. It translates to CASSQVVAGEGQYF.

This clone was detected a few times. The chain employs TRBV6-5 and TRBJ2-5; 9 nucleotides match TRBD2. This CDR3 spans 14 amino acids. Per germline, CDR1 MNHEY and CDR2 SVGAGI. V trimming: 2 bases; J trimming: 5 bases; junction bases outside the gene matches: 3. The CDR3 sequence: CASSYGTSLETQYF. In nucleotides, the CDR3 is TGTGCCAGCAGTTACGGGACTAGCCTGGAGACCCAGTACTTC.

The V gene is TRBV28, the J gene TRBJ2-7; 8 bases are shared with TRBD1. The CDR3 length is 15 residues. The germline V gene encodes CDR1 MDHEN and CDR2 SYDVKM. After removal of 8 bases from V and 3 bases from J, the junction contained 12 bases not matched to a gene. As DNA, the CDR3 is TGTGCCAGCGGGCGCTTCAGGGGGCCTCTCTACGAGCAGTACTTC. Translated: CASGRFRGPLYEQYF.

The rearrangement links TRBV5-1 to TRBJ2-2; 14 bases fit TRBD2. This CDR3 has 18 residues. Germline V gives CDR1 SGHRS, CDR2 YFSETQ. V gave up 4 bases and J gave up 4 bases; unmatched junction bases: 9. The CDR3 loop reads CASSALTSGRASTGELFF. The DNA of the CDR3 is TGCGCCAGCAGCGCGTTGACTAGCGGGAGGGCCAGCACCGGGGAGCTGTTTTTT. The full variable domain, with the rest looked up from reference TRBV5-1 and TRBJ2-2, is KAGVTQTPRYLIKTRGQQVTLSCSPISGHRSVSWYQQTPGQGLQFLFEYFSETQRNKGNFPGRFSGRQFSNSRSEMNVSTLELGDSALYLCASSALTSGRASTGELFFGEGSRLTVL.

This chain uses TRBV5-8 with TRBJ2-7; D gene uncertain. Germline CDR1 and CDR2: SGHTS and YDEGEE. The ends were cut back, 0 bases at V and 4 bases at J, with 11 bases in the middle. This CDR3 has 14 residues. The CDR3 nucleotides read TGTGCCAGCAGCTTGGAAATAGTCGGGTACGAGCAGTACTTC. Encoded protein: CASSLEIVGYEQYF.

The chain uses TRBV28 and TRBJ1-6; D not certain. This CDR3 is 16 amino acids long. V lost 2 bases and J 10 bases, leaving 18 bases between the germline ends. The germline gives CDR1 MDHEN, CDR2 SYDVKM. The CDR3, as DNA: TGTGCCAGCAGTTTAAGCGGCAGATCCTCTCGGTCACCCCTCCACTTT. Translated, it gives CASSLSGRSSRSPLHF.

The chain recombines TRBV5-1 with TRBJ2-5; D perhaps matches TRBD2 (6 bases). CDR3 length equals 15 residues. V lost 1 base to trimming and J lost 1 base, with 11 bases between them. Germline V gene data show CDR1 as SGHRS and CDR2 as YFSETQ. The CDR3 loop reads CASSLKVSGQETQYF. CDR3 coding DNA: TGCGCCAGCAGCTTGAAAGTTAGCGGCCAAGAGACCCAGTACTTC.

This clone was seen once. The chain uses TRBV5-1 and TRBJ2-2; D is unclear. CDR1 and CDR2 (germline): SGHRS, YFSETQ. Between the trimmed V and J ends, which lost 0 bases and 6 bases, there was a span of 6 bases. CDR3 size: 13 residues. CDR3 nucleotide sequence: TGCGCCAGCAGCTTGGAGGAGTCCGGGGAGCTGTTTTTT. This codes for CASSLEESGELFF.

Here the CDR3 reads CASSYLTGAGNTIYF. CDR3 nucleotide sequence: TGTGCCAGCAGTTATCTGACAGGGGCTGGAAACACCATATATTTT. The chain uses TRBV28 and TRBJ1-3; 8 bases fit TRBD1. J was trimmed by 2 bases and V by 4 bases; bases with no gene match: 4. The germline CDR1 and CDR2 sequences are MDHEN and SYDVKM. The CDR3 is 15 residues long. The whole variable domain, filled in from reference TRBV28 and TRBJ1-3, reads DVKVTQSSRYLVKRTGEKVFLECVQDMDHENMFWYRQDPGLGLRLIYFSYDVKMKEKGDIPEGYSVSREKKERFSLILESASTNQTSMYLCASSYLTGAGNTIYFGEGSWLTVV.